One sample yielded the 5 T cell receptor beta chains listed below, sequenced in a study of blood T cell repertoires in COVID-19. Measured with immunoSEQ multiplex PCR; TCRdb has only the in-frame clones, and not every one. Altogether some 150,000 clones are present, around 86% being singletons, with the ten largest covering approximately 5.4%. Sequencing was done on a sample of peripheral blood. Every receptor here comes from a human donor in a cohort sampled during active COVID-19.

The V gene is TRBV12-3 or TRBV12-4, the J gene TRBJ2-1, with 10 nucleotides matching TRBD1. Losses at the gene ends were 5 bases for V and 6 bases for J; bases not matched to a gene: 1. The CDR3 length is 13 residues. CDR3 DNA sequence: TGTGCCAGCAGTCGGACAGGGGGCAATGAGCAGTTCTTC. It specifies CASSRTGGNEQFF.

The V gene is TRBV2, the J gene TRBJ2-2; 7 positions match TRBD2. CDR1 is SNHLY, CDR2 FYNNEI, per germline. The CDR3 length is 14 residues. The CDR3 here is CATRAGANTGELFF. The CDR3 coding sequence is TGTGCTACGCGGGCGGGGGCGAACACCGGGGAGCTGTTTTTT.

This sequence joins TRBV3-1 (or the pseudogene TRBV3-2) and TRBJ2-4; perhaps TRBD2 as D (5 bases). The germline V and J ends were trimmed by 5 bases and 5 bases, with 22 bases remaining between them. Germline-derived CDR1 and CDR2 are LGHDT and YNNKEL (reference sequence). This CDR3 is 17 amino acids long. In DNA form, the CDR3 reads TGTGCCAGCAGCGAACGGAGGTCTACAGCACTACAAAACATTCAGTACTTC. Protein sequence: CASSERRSTALQNIQYF.

The chain couples TRBV7-8 to TRBJ2-1; 11 bases align to TRBD2. This CDR3 has 13 residues. The ends lost 6 bases at V and 9 bases at J; junction bases unmatched: 4. Germline assignment: CDR1 SGHVS and CDR2 FQNEAQ. The CDR3 sequence: CASRLAGVGEQFF. Written as DNA, the CDR3 is TGTGCCAGCAGACTAGCGGGAGTCGGTGAGCAGTTCTTC.

This clone was counted a single time. V and J are TRBV6-5 and TRBJ2-1; the match to TRBD1 covers 8 bases. Germline CDR1 and CDR2: MNHEY and SVGAGI. The CDR3 is made up of 13 amino acids. V shed 4 bases and J 6 bases; nucleotides not matched to a gene: 2. The CDR3 sequence is CASSLGTGNEQFF. Here the CDR3 DNA reads TGTGCCAGCAGTTTAGGGACAGGCAATGAGCAGTTCTTC.